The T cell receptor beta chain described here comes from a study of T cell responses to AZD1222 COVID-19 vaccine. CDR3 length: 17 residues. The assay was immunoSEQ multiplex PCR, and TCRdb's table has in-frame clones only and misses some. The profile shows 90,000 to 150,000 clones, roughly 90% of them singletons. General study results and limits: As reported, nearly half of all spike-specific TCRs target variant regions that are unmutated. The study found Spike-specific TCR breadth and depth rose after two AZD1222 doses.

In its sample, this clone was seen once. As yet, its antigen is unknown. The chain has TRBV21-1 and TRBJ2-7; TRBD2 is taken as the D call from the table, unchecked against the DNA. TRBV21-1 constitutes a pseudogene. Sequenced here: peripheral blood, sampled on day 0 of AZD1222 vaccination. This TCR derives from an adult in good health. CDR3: CASTRPRGRGSPYEQYF. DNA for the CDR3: TGTGCCAGCACCCGACCGAGGGGGAGGGGGTCGCCCTACGAGCAGTACTTC.